This TCR beta chain came from a study of CD8 T cells in ankylosing spondylitis. For this clonotype: Its antigen is as yet unknown.

Germline assignment: CDR1 KGHSH and CDR2 LQKENI. This CDR3 has 15 amino acids. Trimming at V came to 4 bases and at J to 4 bases, leaving 7 bases not matched to a gene. The TCR beta libraries were generated through quantitative 5'-RACE incorporating molecular barcodes. MiXCR, applied by TCRdb to the 5' RACE reads, yields one record per CDR3 protein. The table records about 330,000 distinct CDR3 sequences, 6.5% to 10% of them present only once. General study points: Ankylosing spondylitis blood seemed to carry a telltale TCR beta motif made of about 8 highly homologous variants.

This sequence originates from a male donor with ankylosing spondylitis. This chain connects TRBV18 to TRBJ2-7; 10 nucleotides match TRBD2. Sequenced material: blood, either unsorted or a sorted T cell fraction (not recorded which). CDR3 loop: CASSQASGRSYEQYF. In DNA, the CDR3 is TGTGCCAGCTCACAGGCTAGCGGGAGAAGTTACGAGCAGTACTTC.